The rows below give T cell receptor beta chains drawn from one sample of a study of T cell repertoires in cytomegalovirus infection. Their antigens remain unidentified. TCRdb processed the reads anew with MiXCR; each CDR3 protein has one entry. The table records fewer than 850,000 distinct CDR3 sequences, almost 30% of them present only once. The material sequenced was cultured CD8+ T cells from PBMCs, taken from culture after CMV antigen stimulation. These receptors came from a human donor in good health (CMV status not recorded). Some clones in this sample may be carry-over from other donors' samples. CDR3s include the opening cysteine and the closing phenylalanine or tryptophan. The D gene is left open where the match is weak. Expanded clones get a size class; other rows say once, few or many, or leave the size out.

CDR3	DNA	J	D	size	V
CSVDGQGPYGYTF	TGCAGCGTCGACGGACAGGGCCCCTATGGCTACACCTTC	TRBJ1-2	TRBD1	.	TRBV29-1
CASSLVAGVQETQYF	TGTGCCAGCAGTTTGGTAGCGGGGGTCCAAGAGACCCAGTACTTC	TRBJ2-5	TRBD2	few	TRBV12-3/TRBV12-4
CSARDLGRGTSNSPLHF	TGCAGTGCTAGAGATTTAGGCAGGGGAACTTCGAATTCACCCCTCCACTTT	TRBJ1-6	.	.	TRBV20-1
CASSYVGGYEQYF	TGTGCCAGCAGTTACGTCGGAGGCTACGAGCAGTACTTC	TRBJ2-7	.	.	TRBV6-2/TRBV6-3
CSPPGRGPVGVQPQHF	TGCAGTCCCCCAGGAAGGGGCCCTGTGGGGGTTCAGCCCCAGCATTTT	TRBJ1-5	.	.	TRBV20-1
CASSLSGANTGELFF	TGTGCCAGCAGTTTATCGGGGGCGAACACCGGGGAGCTGTTTTTT	TRBJ2-2	.	few	TRBV27
CASSGRGGNQPQHF	TGTGCCAGCAGTGGCAGGGGAGGCAATCAGCCCCAGCATTTT	TRBJ1-5	.	.	TRBV2
CASSMAGGGETQYF	TGTGCCAGCAGTATGGCGGGGGGCGGAGAGACCCAGTACTTC	TRBJ2-5	TRBD2	.	TRBV2
CASSLDRAPEEKLFF	TGTGCCAGCAGCTTGGACAGGGCGCCTGAGGAGAAACTGTTTTTT	TRBJ1-4	TRBD1	few	TRBV7-6
CASRIGTGNYGYTF	TGTGCCAGCAGAATAGGGACAGGGAACTATGGCTACACCTTC	TRBJ1-2	TRBD1	.	TRBV7-8
CASSEGRTDTQYF	TGTGCCAGCAGTGAAGGTCGCACAGATACGCAGTATTTT	TRBJ2-3	.	.	TRBV2
CSAANWDGNTEAFF	TGCAGTGCCGCGAATTGGGATGGGAACACTGAAGCTTTCTTT	TRBJ1-1	.	.	TRBV20-1
CASSPGGGREAFF	TGTGCCAGCAGCCCCGGGGGAGGAAGAGAAGCTTTCTTT	TRBJ1-1	.	many	TRBV6-1
CASSDRDKYNEQFF	TGTGCCAGCAGCGACCGGGACAAATACAATGAGCAGTTCTTC	TRBJ2-1	.	few	TRBV7-2
CASSSKRTGVNTEAFF	TGTGCCAGCAGTTCAAAGCGGACAGGGGTGAACACTGAAGCTTTCTTT	TRBJ1-1	TRBD1	few	TRBV6-2/TRBV6-3
CASSLFGRPKPTDTQYF	TGCGCCAGCAGCTTGTTCGGTAGACCAAAACCTACAGATACGCAGTATTTT	TRBJ2-3	.	.	TRBV5-1
CASSLLRTSGGAGEQFF	TGTGCCAGCAGCTTGCTTCGGACTAGCGGGGGGGCGGGAGAGCAGTTCTTC	TRBJ2-1	TRBD2	.	TRBV11-3
CASSYSRRGGNTGELFF	TGTGCCAGCAGTTACTCGAGGCGGGGGGGGAACACCGGGGAGCTGTTTTTT	TRBJ2-2	TRBD2	.	TRBV6-5
CASSLPRIRRDTGELFF	TGTGCCAGCAGCTTACCCAGGATTAGACGGGACACCGGGGAGCTGTTTTTT	TRBJ2-2	.	.	TRBV7-9
CASSQTANTDTQYF	TGCGCCAGCAGCCAAACAGCAAATACAGATACGCAGTATTTT	TRBJ2-3	.	.	TRBV4-1
CASAGGGSDEQFF	TGTGCTAGTGCCGGGGGGGGGTCAGATGAGCAGTTCTTC	TRBJ2-1	TRBD2	.	TRBV12-5
CASSLVHVVSGYTF	TGTGCCAGCAGCTTAGTCCACGTTGTATCTGGCTACACCTTC	TRBJ1-2	.	few	TRBV7-9
CASRGGQGGSYGYTF	TGTGCCAGCAGGGGGGGACAGGGAGGAAGCTATGGCTACACCTTC	TRBJ1-2	TRBD1	few	TRBV12-3/TRBV12-4
CASSIDSGLGEQFF	TGTGCCAGTAGTATAGATTCAGGGTTGGGTGAGCAGTTCTTC	TRBJ2-1	.	.	TRBV19
CASGGYMNTEAFF	TGCGCCAGCGGAGGATACATGAACACTGAAGCTTTCTTT	TRBJ1-1	.	.	TRBV23-1
CASSPGTGPQETQYF	TGTGCCAGCAGCCCTGGGACAGGTCCACAAGAGACCCAGTACTTC	TRBJ2-5	TRBD1	many	TRBV7-8